These 16 T cell receptor beta chains were all obtained from the same sample, sequenced in a study of shared clonotypes between healthy human individuals. Only in-frame clones appear in the TCRdb table, and some are missing; sequencing was by immunoSEQ multiplex PCR. The sample consists of 500,000 to 550,000 clones, 90% to 97% of them appearing once. The sample was naive CD4+ T cells sorted from blood. The subset denotes: CD45RA+ positively selected. All receptors come from a young woman in good health.

The count of this clone is one. The chain uses TRBV2 and TRBJ1-5, with D perhaps TRBD1 (6 bases). Trimming removed 6 bases at V and 7 bases at J, with 22 bases between. The CDR3 runs to 16 residues. CDR1 SNHLY and CDR2 FYNNEI come from the germline V gene. The CDR3 nucleotides are TGTGCCAGCAGAGGGCAGGGGATCGAATATTCGCAGCCCCAGCATTTT. This sequence encodes CASRGQGIEYSQPQHF. The full variable domain, its missing parts supplied by reference TRBV2 and TRBJ1-5, is EPEVTQTPSHQVTQMGQEVILRCVPISNHLYFYWYRQILGQKVEFLVSFYNNEISEKSEIFDDQFSVERPDGSNFTLKIRSTKLEDSAMYFCASRGQGIEYSQPQHFGDGTRLSIL.

The chain couples TRBV4-1 to TRBJ2-5; D not certain. The CDR3 extends over 15 amino acids. Germline V lookup: CDR1 MGHRA, CDR2 YSYEKL. Trimming stripped 1 base from V and 1 base from J, with 10 bases between. The CDR3 sequence is CASSQGTVPQETQYF. CDR3 coding DNA: TGCGCCAGCAGCCAAGGGACCGTCCCCCAAGAGACCCAGTACTTC.

The chain recombines TRBV20-1 with TRBJ2-3, with D unresolved. The CDR3 loop spans 11 amino acids. Looked up from germline, CDR1 is DFQATT and CDR2 is SNEGSKA (reference sequence). The V end was cut by 5 bases, the J end by 5 bases, with 8 bases between. This CDR3 is CSAHSVDTQYF. The CDR3 nucleotides are TGCAGTGCTCATTCGGTAGATACGCAGTATTTT.

The chain links TRBV2 to TRBJ1-2; a possible D gene is TRBD1 (6 bases). The V gene lost 6 bases and the J gene lost 8 bases, with 16 bases spanning the gap. CDR1 is SNHLY, CDR2 FYNNEI, per germline. The CDR3 contains 13 residues. The CDR3 loop reads CASRSSGGLGYTF. The CDR3 DNA sequence: TGTGCCAGCAGATCCTCTGGGGGCTTGGGCTACACCTTC.

The chain is built from TRBV18 and TRBJ1-4; 7 nucleotides agree with TRBD1. The CDR3 is made up of 16 amino acids. The germline CDR1 and CDR2 sequences are KGHSH and LQKENI. V was pared by 0 bases and J by 5 bases, with 6 bases of the junction left unmatched. CDR3 region: CASSPPTGTVNEKLFF. CDR3 nucleotides: TGTGCCAGCTCACCACCCACCGGGACAGTAAATGAAAAACTGTTTTTT. Variable domain in full (rest from reference TRBV18 and TRBJ1-4): NAGVMQNPRHLVRRRGQEARLRCSPMKGHSHVYWYRQLPEEGLKFMVYLQKENIIDESGMPKERFSAEFPKEGPSILRIQQVVRGDSAAYFCASSPPTGTVNEKLFFGSGTQLSVL.

The gene calls are TRBV28 and TRBJ2-7; 8 bases match TRBD1. Germline loops: CDR1 MDHEN, CDR2 SYDVKM. The junction had 8 bases not matched to a gene; V was cut back by 4 bases and J by 3 bases. The CDR3 totals 15 residues. The CDR3 loop is CASSSLDRGIYEQYF. CDR3 in DNA: TGTGCCAGCAGTTCCTTAGACAGGGGTATCTACGAGCAGTACTTC.

The chain couples TRBV6-6 to TRBJ2-2, with 8 bases matching TRBD2. Germline V gene sequence: CDR1 MNHNY, CDR2 SVGAGI (reference sequence). After removal of 5 bases from V and 6 bases from J, the junction contained 11 bases not matched to a gene. CDR3 length equals 16 residues. This CDR3 is CASSPSSAGGSGELFF. CDR3 bases: TGTGCCAGCAGTCCCAGTTCCGCGGGAGGTTCCGGGGAGCTGTTTTTT.

This chain joins TRBV28 and TRBJ1-5, with TRBD1 matching over 7 bases. V lost 6 bases and J lost 3; bases outside the gene matches: 5. This CDR3 has 14 residues. From germline, CDR1 is MDHEN and CDR2 SYDVKM. CDR3 coding DNA: TGTGCCAGCAGCCCGGGACAGCACAATCAGCCCCAGCATTTT. Translated, it gives CASSPGQHNQPQHF.

This chain connects TRBV4-1 to TRBJ2-5; D is possibly TRBD1 (6 bases). The closer fit of TRBJ2-7 to the DNA end suggests the J call may be wrong. This CDR3 spans 16 amino acids. Looked up from germline, CDR1 is MGHRA and CDR2 is YSYEKL. CDR3 protein: CASSQHRTESSYEQYF. The CDR3 DNA reads TGCGCCAGCAGCCAACATAGGACAGAGAGCTCCTACGAGCAGTACTTC.

Worth noting for this clone: Other DNA sequences within the sample encode an identical CDR3. The CDR3 here is CASSVLGTAYEQYF. DNA of the CDR3: TGCGCCAGCAGCGTACTCGGGACAGCCTACGAGCAGTACTTC. The V call is TRBV5-1, the J call TRBJ2-7, with TRBD1 matching 7 bases. The CDR3 spans 14 residues. Looked up from germline, CDR1 is SGHRS and CDR2 is YFSETQ. The junction had 6 bases not matched to a gene; V was cut back by 4 bases and J by 2 bases.

The rearrangement joins TRBV7-9 to TRBJ2-3; D is unclear. CDR1 is SEHNR and CDR2 is FQNEAQ in the germline V gene (reference sequence). The CDR3 spans 14 residues. V was clipped by 5 bases and J by 4 bases, with 13 bases between them. CDR3 region: CASSPRVSPDTQYF. The CDR3 nucleotides are TGTGCCAGCAGCCCCCGAGTTTCCCCAGATACGCAGTATTTT.

For this clone: This sample includes further DNA sequences coding for the same CDR3. The chain uses TRBV28 and TRBJ2-7, with D possibly matching TRBD2 (5 bases). The CDR3 length is 14 residues. V dropped 3 bases and J dropped 2 bases, with 11 bases sitting between them. Germline V gene data show CDR1 as MDHEN and CDR2 as SYDVKM. CDR3 sequence reads: CASSFGGLPYEQYF. The CDR3 DNA reads as TGTGCCAGCAGTTTTGGAGGCCTACCCTACGAGCAGTACTTC.

V is TRBV7-8 and J is TRBJ2-5, with 8 bases lining up with TRBD1. Judging by the DNA end, TRBJ2-7 fits better; the J call may be wrong. Per germline, CDR1 SGHVS and CDR2 FQNEAQ. This CDR3 is built from 15 residues. The chain's CDR3 is CASSSRTGTSYEQYF. The CDR3 DNA reads as TGTGCCAGCAGCTCGAGGACAGGGACCTCCTACGAGCAGTACTTC.

The chain recombines TRBV5-1 with TRBJ2-2; D may be TRBD2 (5 bases). The germline V gene has CDR1 SGHRS and CDR2 YFSETQ. The CDR3 runs 16 residues. V was trimmed by 0 bases and J by 0 bases, leaving 9 bases between them. The CDR3 DNA reads as TGCGCCAGCAGCTTGGTTACTAGACCGAACACCGGGGAGCTGTTTTTT. Protein sequence: CASSLVTRPNTGELFF.

This chain uses TRBV27 with TRBJ1-2, with D perhaps matching TRBD1 (6 bases). The CDR3 length is 15 residues. From germline, CDR1 is MNHEY and CDR2 SMNVEV (reference sequence). V was trimmed by 2 bases and J by 3 bases, leaving 13 bases between them. CDR3 bases: TGTGCCAGCAGTTTAGTGCGGGGGGCGGACTATGGCTACACCTTC. As protein: CASSLVRGADYGYTF.

This clone appeared a single time. The rearrangement links TRBV19 to TRBJ2-5; D is tentatively TRBD1 or TRBD2 (5 bases each). The J call may be incorrect, as the DNA end agrees better with TRBJ2-7. Germline CDR1 is LNHDA and CDR2 is SQIVND (reference sequence). The CDR3 has 15 residues. The CDR3 loop reads CASSTGPSGTYEQYF. The CDR3 nucleotides are TGTGCCAGTAGTACAGGGCCTTCGGGGACCTACGAGCAGTACTTC.